This T cell receptor (beta chain) was captured in a study of tumor-infiltrating lymphocytes in localized non-small cell lung cancer. Overall study: Some samples were collected after neoadjuvant chemotherapy; smokers, never-smokers and several histologies were included.

Produced via immunoSEQ multiplex PCR; TCRdb's table is partial and in-frame only. This table holds some 15,000 clones, 75% to 90% found once. V lost 4 bases and J lost 4, with 8 bases in between. The CDR3 has 14 amino acids. Germline V gives CDR1 SNHLY, CDR2 FYNNEI. The TCR comes from a human donor with non-small cell lung cancer. The chain recombines TRBV2 with TRBJ1-6; D is undetermined. The specimen was uninvolved lung tissue not adjacent to the tumor. The CDR3 DNA is TGTGCCAGCAGTGTCCCCAATTATAATTCACCCCTCCACTTT. Its protein is CASSVPNYNSPLHF.